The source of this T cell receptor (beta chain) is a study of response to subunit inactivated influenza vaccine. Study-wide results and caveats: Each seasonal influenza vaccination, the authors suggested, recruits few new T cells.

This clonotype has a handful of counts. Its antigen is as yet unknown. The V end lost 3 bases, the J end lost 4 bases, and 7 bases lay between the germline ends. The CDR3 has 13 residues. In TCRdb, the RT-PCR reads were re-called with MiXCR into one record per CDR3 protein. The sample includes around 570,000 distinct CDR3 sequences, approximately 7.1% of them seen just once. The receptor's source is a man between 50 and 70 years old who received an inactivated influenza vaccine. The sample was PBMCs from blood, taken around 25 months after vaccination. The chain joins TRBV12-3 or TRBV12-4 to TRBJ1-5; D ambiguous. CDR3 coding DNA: TGTGCCAGCAGTTTTGGTCCAAATCAGCCCCAGCATTTT. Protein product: CASSFGPNQPQHF.